This T cell receptor beta chain originates from a study of beta chain features in type 1 diabetes (dated by TCRdb to the late 2010s). General notes on the study: Mean age, gender distribution, total cell number and subset yield were not different between patients and healthy donors. Whereas all 28 donors provided naive and central memory subsets, regulatory and stem cell-like memory subsets were isolated from just 8 patients and about 8 healthy donors. Across all samples, some 100,000,000 sorted cells were examined, and cell number per subset correlated strongly with RNA yield. The study compared TCRB repertoires of sorted circulating CD4+ T cell subsets between recently diagnosed type 1 diabetes patients and matched healthy donors.

The junction carries 7 bases between V and J, which are trimmed by 7 bases and 1 base respectively. CDR1 MDHEN and CDR2 SYDVKM were looked up in the germline V gene. Including cysteine and phenylalanine, the CDR3 has 13 amino acids. Only the CDR3 portion is preserved as DNA: 39 bases, with reading frame beginning at the first base. The entire isolated RNA was reverse transcribed using the High Capacity cDNA Reverse Transcription Kit, and thus expressed TCRB transcripts were sequenced. Naive, central memory and regulatory T cell samples underwent deep immunoSEQ sequencing, averaging about 3.57 million total reads per sample. Sorted cells were lysed in RLT buffer, and RNA was extracted using DNase-treated RNeasy Micro or Mini kits according to cell number. Each cell subset was processed on its own to prevent cross-contamination, while patient and healthy donor samples were processed together. TCRB sequences were amplified from cDNA with the immunoSEQ multiplex PCR, producing 87-bp fragments spanning the CDR3 region. The amplicons were sequenced using the Illumina HiSeq platform. The original pipeline was this. PCR bias was computationally corrected using synthetic template baselines, reads within Hamming distance 2 were collapsed, and singletons that could not be merged were discarded. Reads were aligned against IMGT to assign V, D and J genes, CDR3 length and insertions or deletions at six rearrangement sites. Within each subset, clonotype counts were normalized to sorted cell number, after which true diversity and Gini coefficients were computed with the tcR R package. The overlap coefficient, calculated on TCRB nucleotide sequences, was used to quantify repertoire sharing. Entries here come from immuneACCESS through TCRdb and include only in-frame sequences with V and J called. Some clones fail to appear in such tables; in the studies checked, an unresolved V gene covers under half of the shortfall, and the cause of the remainder is unknown. That table furnishes V, J and clone size, whereas the DNA furnished D and trimming. This sample has 37,000 or so clones in its table, and 49% of those were observed once. More than 0.65% of the sample lies in the top ten.

Overall results and qualifications from the work: Patients with type 1 diabetes made fewer insertions and deleted more nucleotides at VDJ recombination sites, implying thymic rearrangement abnormalities. Naive, central memory and regulatory TCRB repertoires appeared to be more similar among patients than among healthy donors. Shorter templates might be favored by PCR, yet because patient and control samples were amplified and corrected together, any such skew would affect both groups equally. Because small numbers of individuals were included in the HLA sub-analyses, any influence of HLA type on TCRB rearrangement was left unresolved. Because cDNA was sequenced instead of genomic DNA, activated cells with high expression could be over-represented, although the groups did not differ in activation or CD3 levels. Type 1 diabetes patients showed a moderate but significant shortening of TCRB CDR3 length in all four CD4+ subsets.

From each donor, a single peripheral blood sample of roughly 0.11 L on average was drawn into heparinised tubes. Using a panel that included CD45RO, CCR7, CD25, CD127, CD95 and CD27, naive, central memory, regulatory and stem cell-like memory CD4+ T cells were sorted on a BD FACSAria II. Every sorted population had a purity above 98%. PBMCs were isolated right away by Lymphoprep density gradient centrifugation and were stained directly, without culture. So that batch effects would be minimized, each experiment stained and sorted samples in pairs, pairing one healthy donor with one patient. This clone has just a few counts. What this receptor recognizes is not known. Qualities for individual bases were not recorded, and no much larger clone is one base off.

The sample was central memory CD4+ T cells from blood. The chain joins TRBV28 to TRBJ2-2, with the identity of the D gene unclear. The clonotype originates from a woman younger than 30 in good health. The CDR3 has the sequence CASTPENTGELFF. The bases read TGTGCCAGCACCCCAGAGAACACCGGGGAGCTGTTTTTT.